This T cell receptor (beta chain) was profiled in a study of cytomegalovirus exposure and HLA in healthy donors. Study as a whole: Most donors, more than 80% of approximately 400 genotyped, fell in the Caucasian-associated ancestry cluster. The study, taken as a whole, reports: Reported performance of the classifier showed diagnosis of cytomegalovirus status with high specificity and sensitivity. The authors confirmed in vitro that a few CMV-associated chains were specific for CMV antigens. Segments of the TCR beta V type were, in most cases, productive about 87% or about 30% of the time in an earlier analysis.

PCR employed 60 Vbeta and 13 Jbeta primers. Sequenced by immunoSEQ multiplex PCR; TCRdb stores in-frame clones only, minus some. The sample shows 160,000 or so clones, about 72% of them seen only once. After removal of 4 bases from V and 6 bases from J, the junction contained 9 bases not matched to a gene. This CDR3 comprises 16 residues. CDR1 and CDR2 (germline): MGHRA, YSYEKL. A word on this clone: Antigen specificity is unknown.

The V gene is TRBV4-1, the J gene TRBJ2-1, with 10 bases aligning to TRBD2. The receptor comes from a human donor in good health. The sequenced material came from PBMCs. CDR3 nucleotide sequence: TGCGCCAGCAGCCGGTATACTAGCGGGGTGGGCAATGAGCAGTTCTTC. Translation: CASSRYTSGVGNEQFF.